What follows are 14 T cell receptor beta chains derived from one specimen sequenced in a study of T cells in localized non-small cell lung cancer (dated by TCRdb to the early 2020s). The library was made by the immunoSEQ multiplex PCR assay. TCRdb's version of the immuneACCESS table is confined to in-frame rearrangements and falls short of the full clone set. An unresolved V gene accounts for under half of the shortfall where checked; the remainder is of unknown origin. The sample table records about 78,000 clones; 84% of these occur just once. About 2.7% of the sample rests with the top ten. The sample was peripheral blood, taken before any cancer treatment. The receptors here all came from a man between 40 and 75 years old with stage I lung adenocarcinoma.

The chain couples TRBV29-1 to TRBJ2-7; D perhaps matches TRBD2 (6 bases). The CDR3 covers 12 residues. CDR1 and CDR2 from the germline V gene are SQVTM and ANQGSEA. Trimming stripped 3 bases from V and 7 bases from J, with 13 bases between. CDR3 nucleotides: TGCAGCGTTGACGCGGGGCTCGGGGAGCAGTACTTC. Translating it yields CSVDAGLGEQYF.

V usage is TRBV30 and J usage is TRBJ2-3; the match to TRBD1 covers 7 bases. The V gene's germline CDR1 is GTSNPN and CDR2 SVGIG (reference sequence). This CDR3 has 13 amino acids. V shed 0 bases, J shed 3 bases, and the junction held 0 bases outside the gene matches. In nucleotides, the CDR3 is TGTGCCTGGAGTGTACAGGGGACAGATACGCAGTATTTT. Protein product: CAWSVQGTDTQYF. Supplemented by reference TRBV30 and TRBJ2-3, the full variable domain reads SQTIHQWPATLVQPVGSPLSLECTVEGTSNPNLYWYRQAAGRGLQLLFYSVGIGQISSEVPQNLSASRPQDRQFILSSKKLLLSDSGFYLCAWSVQGTDTQYFGPGTRLTVL.

Notes on this clone: At the DNA level, this CDR3 is encoded by other sequences in the same sample as well. CDR3 nucleotide sequence: TGTGCCAGCAGTACCGGGACAGGGGGAAAAGAGACCCAGTACTTC. Amino acid sequence: CASSTGTGGKETQYF. The chain uses TRBV6-5 and TRBJ2-5, with TRBD1 identical over 11 bases. The CDR3 is 15 amino acids. Germline trimming cut 5 bases from V and 3 bases from J; bases unmatched to any gene: 5. CDR1 and CDR2 from the germline V gene are MNHEY and SVGAGI.

In DNA, the CDR3 is TGTGCCAGCAGCACCCGGACTAGCGGGATCACAGATACGCAGTATTTT. This codes for CASSTRTSGITDTQYF. The chain uses TRBV9 and TRBJ2-3, with 12 bases fitting TRBD2. Losses at the gene ends were 4 bases for V and 2 bases for J; bases not matched to a gene: 5. Looked up from germline, CDR1 is SGDLS and CDR2 is YYNGEE. This CDR3 is built from 16 residues.

The chain uses TRBV28 and TRBJ1-4; perhaps TRBD1 as D (5 bases). The germline V gene has CDR1 MDHEN and CDR2 SYDVKM. V gave up 4 bases and J gave up 5 bases, with 11 bases separating them. The CDR3 totals 14 residues. For the CDR3, the DNA is TGTGCCAGCAGTTCCGGGACGGTCAATGAAAAACTGTTTTTT. Protein: CASSSGTVNEKLFF.

The rearrangement links TRBV19 to TRBJ1-5; TRBD1 matches 7 bases. J was trimmed by 1 base and V by 6 bases; bases with no gene match: 6. The CDR3 contains 15 residues. From germline, CDR1 is LNHDA and CDR2 SQIVND (reference sequence). The CDR3 coding sequence is TGTGCCAGTAGCAACAGGGGAGTAAGCAATCAGCCCCAGCATTTT. Protein: CASSNRGVSNQPQHF.

This sequence joins TRBV6-1 and TRBJ1-2; 10 bases line up with TRBD1. The length of the CDR3 is 13 residues. The trim removed 8 bases at V and 3 bases at J, leaving 3 bases unmatched. Germline lookup yields CDR1 MNHNS and CDR2 SASEGT. In DNA form, the CDR3 reads TGTGCCAGCGGGGACAGGGGTGACTATGGCTACACCTTC. It specifies CASGDRGDYGYTF.

The rearrangement joins TRBV6-1 to TRBJ2-1, with D possibly being TRBD1 (5 bases). Germline-derived CDR1 and CDR2 are MNHNS and SASEGT. The CDR3 covers 17 residues. Trimming pared 4 bases from V and 4 bases from J, leaving 20 bases between. CDR3 sequence: CASSASVTRGKYNEQFF. In nucleotides, the CDR3 is TGTGCCAGCAGTGCTTCGGTCACAAGGGGTAAATACAATGAGCAGTTCTTC.

This rearrangement joins TRBV27 to TRBJ2-1; 11 bases are shared with TRBD2. CDR3 length: 15 amino acids. The V gene end was trimmed by 5 bases and the J gene end by 5 bases; junction bases not matched to a gene: 5. CDR1 is MNHEY, CDR2 SMNVEV, per germline (reference sequence). The CDR3: CASSLLAGVDNEQFF. The CDR3 DNA reads as TGTGCCAGCAGTCTACTAGCGGGAGTTGACAATGAGCAGTTCTTC.

V gene TRBV7-9 combines with J gene TRBJ2-1; 11 nucleotides match TRBD2. This CDR3 region has 18 residues. The V and J ends lost 4 bases and 0 bases, in that order; junction bases with no gene match: 8. Germline assignment: CDR1 SEHNR and CDR2 FQNEAQ (reference sequence). The chain's CDR3 is CASSSGTSGLSSYNEQFF. CDR3 nucleotides: TGTGCCAGCAGCTCTGGGACTAGCGGTCTGAGCTCCTACAATGAGCAGTTCTTC.

This chain uses TRBV18 with TRBJ1-1, with D perhaps matching TRBD1 (6 bases). Trimming took off 2 bases at V and 1 base at J, with 17 bases between the two ends. Germline V gene lookup returns CDR1 KGHSH and CDR2 LQKENI. The CDR3 contains 17 residues. CDR3 amino acids: CASSPAGVLVENTEAFF. The CDR3 nucleotides are TGTGCCAGCTCACCAGCAGGGGTATTAGTGGAGAACACTGAAGCTTTCTTT.

This sequence joins TRBV11-2 and TRBJ2-1; D gene unclear. V shed 1 base and J shed 3 bases, with 22 bases lying between them. The CDR3 totals 19 residues. Per germline, CDR1 SGHAT and CDR2 FQNNGV. The CDR3 loop reads CASSLVGYGVGTNYNEQFF. CDR3 DNA: TGTGCCAGCAGCTTAGTCGGATATGGAGTGGGCACCAACTACAATGAGCAGTTCTTC.

The chain employs TRBV6-1 and TRBJ1-6; D ambiguous. V was shortened by 8 bases and J by 10 bases, with 15 bases between the two germline ends. Germline CDR1 and CDR2: MNHNS and SASEGT. This CDR3 comprises 13 residues. The CDR3, as DNA: TGTGCCAGCGGCTTGTACTCCGTCTCACCCCTCCACTTT. Its protein is CASGLYSVSPLHF.

A few counts support this clone. A read error may produce the germline difference seen at one junction end. V gene TRBV7-8 combines with J gene TRBJ2-1, with 9 positions matching TRBD2. The CDR3 loop spans 14 amino acids. CDR1 is SGHVS, CDR2 FQNEAQ, per germline. DNA for the CDR3: TGTGCCAGCAGCGTAGCGGGAGTCTGGGGTGAGCAGTTCTTC. Residues: CASSVAGVWGEQFF.